The TCR beta chain under discussion was sequenced for a study of T cell repertoires in cytomegalovirus infection. Details on this clonotype: The antigen is undetermined.

A single record per CDR3 protein comes from TCRdb applying MiXCR to the reads. The sample holds some 700,000 distinct CDR3 sequences, roughly 36% seen once. Trimming stripped 0 bases from V and 0 bases from J, with 9 bases between. From germline, CDR1 is SGHRS and CDR2 YFSETQ. The CDR3 contains 15 residues. V gene TRBV5-1 combines with J gene TRBJ2-5; D might be TRBD1 (6 bases). The source of this sequence is a human donor in good health (CMV status not recorded). Some clones in this sample may be carry-over from other donors' samples. Sequenced here: cultured PBMCs, sampled from culture after CMV antigen stimulation. Here the CDR3 reads CASSLGTDNQETQYF. In DNA, the CDR3 is TGCGCCAGCAGCTTGGGGACAGACAACCAAGAGACCCAGTACTTC.